This T cell receptor (beta chain) emerged from a study of long-term antiretroviral therapy in people with HIV. General study points: Relative to control repertoires, HIV repertoires exhibited narrower CDR3 length ranges. Participants lacked recorded data on ART adherence, viral resistance or therapy changes. Increased diversity was seen after ART, yet it remained lower than in transplant donor controls.

This CDR3 comprises 16 residues. V gave up 1 base and J gave up 4 bases; unmatched junction bases: 8. Germline lookup yields CDR1 LNHDA and CDR2 SQIVND (reference sequence). Ahead of DNA extraction, samples held roughly 0.85-11 million cryopreserved PBMC each. To note about this clone: Antigen: not known.

Samples were assayed with immunoSEQ v3.0 at survey level. Using immunoSEQ multiplex PCR, the repertoire was profiled, and TCRdb retains in-frame clones only, with some absent. Found here are fewer than 40,000 clones, over 85% of them singletons; the top ten hold 3.5% to 4.5%. This receptor was obtained from a woman between 50 and 59 years old with HIV. This rearrangement joins TRBV19 to TRBJ2-5; TRBD2 matches at 8 bases. The material was unsorted PBMCs, obtained more than 5 years after starting antiretroviral therapy. The CDR3 is CASSIALGGGRETQYF. CDR3 coding DNA: TGTGCCAGTAGTATAGCCCTCGGGGGGGGCAGAGAGACCCAGTACTTC.